This paragraph covers one TCR beta chain sequence. The V end was cut by 2 bases, the J end by 0 bases, with 8 bases between. Germline V gives CDR1 MNHEY, CDR2 SVGAGI. The CDR3 loop spans 15 amino acids. The source of the sample is a study of control samples from healthy donors and cancer patients. Some clones are missing from TCRdb's copy, which holds only in-frame ones; the method was immunoSEQ multiplex PCR. The sample shows roughly 80,000 clones, approximately 90% of them seen only once. The V call is TRBV6-5, the J call TRBJ1-3; D is perhaps TRBD1 (5 bases). Sequencing was carried out using blood. The receptor was derived from a woman between 50 and 59 years old in good health. The CDR3 bases are TGTGCCAGCAGTTACGGGGGAACCTCTGGAAACACCATATATTTT. This gives the protein CASSYGGTSGNTIYF.